This T cell receptor (beta chain) was observed in a study of T cell changes during pregnancy in multiple sclerosis. V was pared by 5 bases and J by 1 base, with 13 bases of the junction left unmatched. Germline assignment: CDR1 PRHDT and CDR2 FYEKMQ (reference sequence). The CDR3 is 17 residues long. The assay was immunoSEQ multiplex PCR, and TCRdb's table has in-frame clones only and misses some. The repertoire has about 67,000 clones, 92% of them found once; the top ten carry around 2.7%. This receptor was identified in a female donor in good health, enrolled as a control in a pregnancy study. The source material was peripheral blood, sampled in the second trimester of pregnancy. The chain links TRBV13 to TRBJ1-1, with 7 bases aligning to TRBD1. CDR3 DNA: TGTGCCAGCAGCCCAAGCACGTACAGGACAGGGAACACTGAAGCTTTCTTT. Its translation is CASSPSTYRTGNTEAFF. Full variable domain (missing parts from reference TRBV13 and TRBJ1-1): AAGVIQSPRHLIKEKRETATLKCYPIPRHDTVYWYQQGPGQDPQFLISFYEKMQSDKGSIPDRFSAQQFSDYHSELNMSSLELGDSALYFCASSPSTYRTGNTEAFFGQGTRLTVV.